Below, one TCR beta chain is given with its context. CDR1 is SEHNR, CDR2 FQNEAQ, per germline (reference sequence). CDR3 length: 14 amino acids. V shed 0 bases and J shed 8 bases, with 11 bases lying between them. The sample comes from a study of blood T cell repertoires in COVID-19. Assay used: immunoSEQ multiplex PCR; TCRdb lists only in-frame clones, some missing. Of around 140,000 clones listed, approximately 80% are singletons. The sequencing input was peripheral blood. The TCR was taken from a woman in her fifties or sixties with acute or convalescent COVID-19. The chain links TRBV7-9 to TRBJ2-1; no clear D gene. CDR3 residues: CASSLARPRYEQFF. For the CDR3, the DNA is TGTGCCAGCAGCTTAGCGCGGCCGAGGTATGAGCAGTTCTTC.